This is a list of T cell receptor beta chains from one sample in a study of blood T cell repertoires in COVID-19. The repertoire was sequenced with immunoSEQ multiplex PCR; TCRdb's copy has only in-frame clones and lacks some. Among approximately 80,000 clones listed, just over 85% were seen once. Sequencing was done on a sample of peripheral blood. The receptors were gathered from a human donor in a cohort sampled during active COVID-19. Both conserved end residues are part of each CDR3. Fields, in order: J gene, V gene, D gene, CDR3 length, clone size, CDR3 DNA, CDR3 protein. The D gene is left open where the match is weak. The listing skips clone size in some rows; elsewhere it reads once, few, many or a size class.

TRBJ2-5	TRBV7-2	TRBD2	14	-	TGTGCCAGCAGATCTAGCGGGAGTTCTGAGACCCAGTACTTC	CASRSSGSSETQYF
TRBJ1-2	TRBV27	-	13	once	TGTGCCAGCAGAAACACAGGGATGGGTGGCTACACCTTC	CASRNTGMGGYTF
TRBJ1-1	TRBV5-4	-	14	few	TGTGCCAGCAGCTTCGAAGGGGTGGACACTGAAGCTTTCTTT	CASSFEGVDTEAFF
TRBJ2-5	TRBV12-3/TRBV12-4	-	13	-	TGTGCCAGCAGAACAGGGTACTTAGGGACCCAGTACTTC	CASRTGYLGTQYF
TRBJ2-5	TRBV5-4	TRBD2	14	-	TGTGCCAGCAGGGTAGCGGGGCGCTGGGAGACCCAGTACTTC	CASRVAGRWETQYF
TRBJ1-1	TRBV3-1/TRBV3-2	TRBD1	12	-	TGTGCCAGCGGGGGACAGCCTACTGAAGCTTTCTTT	CASGGQPTEAFF
TRBJ2-7	TRBV21-1	-	17	-	TGTGCCAGCGGTTCTTTGTCCGGGGACAGGGTTTTGAGCGAGCAGTACTTC	CASGSLSGDRVLSEQYF
TRBJ1-2	TRBV7-8	-	13	-	TGTGCCAGCAGCCCCAGGGGAACAGGGGGCTACACCTTC	CASSPRGTGGYTF
TRBJ2-5	TRBV12-3/TRBV12-4	-	13	-	TGTGCCAGCAGTTTCACGGGAGTAGAGACCCAGTACTTC	CASSFTGVETQYF
TRBJ2-3	TRBV15	-	16	few	TGTGCCACCGTAGCATCCTACGGAGACTTGGCAGATACGCAGTATTTT	CATVASYGDLADTQYF
TRBJ2-5	TRBV7-3	-	14	-	TGTGCCAGCAGCTCCCCCGACTTGGGTGAGACCCAGTACTTC	CASSSPDLGETQYF
TRBJ2-1	TRBV19	-	11	-	TGTGCCAGTACCAATTACAATGAGCAGTTCTTC	CASTNYNEQFF
TRBJ2-1	TRBV11-2	TRBD2	15	-	TGTGCCAGCAGCTTAGGCCGAGCGGGAGGGGGTGAGCAGTTCTTC	CASSLGRAGGGEQFF
TRBJ2-5	TRBV2	TRBD2	16	-	TGTGCCAGCAGTTCTCAGGGACTAGCGGGAAGAGAGACCCAGTACTTC	CASSSQGLAGRETQYF
TRBJ2-7	TRBV27	-	14	-	TGTGCCAGCAGTTTAAGGGGGTCGACCTACGAGCAGTACTTC	CASSLRGSTYEQYF
TRBJ2-1	TRBV7-9	TRBD1	14	-	TGTGCCAGCAGACCAATGACAGGGTACAATGAGCAGTTCTTC	CASRPMTGYNEQFF
TRBJ2-7	TRBV13	-	16	-	TGTGCCAGCAGCGGCAGGAGGGGACGCCCCGAGGGCGAGCAGTACTTC	CASSGRRGRPEGEQYF
TRBJ1-6	TRBV30	-	13	few	TGTGCCTGGAATGGACAGCCTAATTCACCCCTCCACTTT	CAWNGQPNSPLHF
TRBJ2-5	TRBV7-2	TRBD1	15	-	TGTGCCAGCAGCCGTAAAACACAGGGGCAAGAGACCCAGTACTTC	CASSRKTQGQETQYF
TRBJ1-1	TRBV7-9	TRBD1	13	-	TGTGCCAGCAGCCAGGGGGGGAACACTGAAGCTTTCTTT	CASSQGGNTEAFF
TRBJ2-1	TRBV10-3	-	15	once	TGTGCCATCAGTGAAAAACGGAGCTCCTACAATGAGCAGTTCTTC	CAISEKRSSYNEQFF
TRBJ2-3	TRBV7-2	TRBD2	15	-	TGTGCCAGCAGCTTCGGCGGGACTAGAGCAGATACGCAGTATTTT	CASSFGGTRADTQYF
TRBJ1-1	TRBV5-5	-	14	-	TGTGCCAGCAGCTTGGGTTCAGGGAGGGCCGGGGCTTTCTTT	CASSLGSGRAGAFF
TRBJ2-7	TRBV6-2/TRBV6-3	TRBD2	14	-	TGTGCCAGCAGTCGAGGCGGGAGGGAATACGAGCAGTACTTC	CASSRGGREYEQYF
TRBJ1-2	TRBV6-6	TRBD1	15	-	TGTGCCAGCAGTTACCAGGGGACAGGCGATTCGGGCTACACCTTC	CASSYQGTGDSGYTF
TRBJ2-7	TRBV27	-	15	-	TGTGCCAGCAGTCCTATGGGACAACCACCCTACGAGCAGTACTTC	CASSPMGQPPYEQYF
TRBJ2-3	TRBV12-5	TRBD2	15	-	TGTGCTAGTGGGCTGACTAGCGGGGGCACAGATACGCAGTATTTT	CASGLTSGGTDTQYF
TRBJ2-6	TRBV28	TRBD1	15	-	TGTGCCAGCAGCTCCGGGACAGCTGGGGCCAACGTCCTGACTTTC	CASSSGTAGANVLTF
TRBJ2-6	TRBV7-2	-	15	-	TGTGCCAGCAGCTTTAGTGATACTGGGGCCAACGTCCTGACTTTC	CASSFSDTGANVLTF
TRBJ2-7	TRBV19	TRBD2	15	-	TGTGCCAGTAGCACTGCTGGGACTAGTTCCTACGAGCAGTACTTC	CASSTAGTSSYEQYF
TRBJ2-5	TRBV25-1	TRBD2	16	-	TGTGCCAGCAGTGAATTGTCGGCGGGAGTAGGGGAGACCCAGTACTTC	CASSELSAGVGETQYF
TRBJ1-1	TRBV6-5	-	12	-	TGTGCCAGCAGTCAACCGGGGACTGAAGCTTTCTTT	CASSQPGTEAFF
TRBJ1-5	TRBV23-1	-	15	-	TGCGCCAGCAGTCGAGGATCCTCTAGCAATCAGCCCCAGCATTTT	CASSRGSSSNQPQHF